The rows below give T cell receptor beta chains drawn from one sample of a study of metastatic and nonmetastatic thyroid tumors. From the PCR reads, TCRdb re-called clones with MiXCR. The data hold 12,000 or so clones, with approximately 30% observed a single time. Sequencing was carried out using adjacent normal tissue. The receptors originated from a male donor with papillary thyroid cancer or a benign thyroid nodule (not recorded which). Some clones in this sample may be carry-over from other donors' samples. The conserved cysteine and the conserved F or W are not part of the CDR3 here. D genes are given only for firm matches.

j_call: TRBJ1-6
v_call: TRBV9
d_call: TRBD1
cdr3_aa: ASSAGTGGRSPLH

j_call: TRBJ2-3
v_call: TRBV9
d_call: -
cdr3_aa: ASSPGLARDTQY

j_call: TRBJ1-1
v_call: TRBV2
d_call: -
cdr3_aa: ASSEAGRGWAF

j_call: TRBJ1-2
v_call: TRBV27
d_call: -
cdr3_aa: ASRPRQATNYGYT

j_call: TRBJ2-1
v_call: TRBV12-5
d_call: -
cdr3_aa: ASGLDLGNEQF

j_call: TRBJ2-7
v_call: TRBV7-6
d_call: -
cdr3_aa: AGSFSRYDGQY

j_call: TRBJ2-3
v_call: TRBV28
d_call: -
cdr3_aa: ASSSSRTHPDTQY

j_call: TRBJ2-1
v_call: TRBV6-2/TRBV6-3
d_call: TRBD2
cdr3_aa: ASSDRLAGVGRYNEQF

j_call: TRBJ2-3
v_call: TRBV5-1
d_call: TRBD2
cdr3_aa: ASSRPLASGGVEDTQY

j_call: TRBJ1-1
v_call: TRBV10-3
d_call: -
cdr3_aa: AISDPTDYTEAF

j_call: TRBJ1-2
v_call: TRBV6-1
d_call: TRBD1
cdr3_aa: ASVETGTVAGYT

j_call: TRBJ2-3
v_call: TRBV29-1
d_call: TRBD1
cdr3_aa: SVSGTVRLSATQY

j_call: TRBJ2-7
v_call: TRBV9
d_call: -
cdr3_aa: ASSVGLPSSYEQY

j_call: TRBJ2-5
v_call: TRBV5-1
d_call: TRBD2
cdr3_aa: ASSLTSGSRETQY

j_call: TRBJ1-2
v_call: TRBV19
d_call: TRBD1
cdr3_aa: ASSMTGTGEIISYGYT

j_call: TRBJ2-7
v_call: TRBV5-5
d_call: -
cdr3_aa: ASSLGGVTPNEQY

j_call: TRBJ2-7
v_call: TRBV5-8
d_call: -
cdr3_aa: ASSIRRGSGEQY

j_call: TRBJ1-1
v_call: TRBV6-1
d_call: -
cdr3_aa: ASTQTGNTEAF

j_call: TRBJ2-1
v_call: TRBV6-5
d_call: TRBD2
cdr3_aa: ASSYSGDEQF